The next 9 T cell receptor beta chains were all read from a single sample in a study of graft-versus-host responses after intestinal transplantation. Method: immunoSEQ multiplex PCR; TCRdb's copy keeps in-frame clones and lacks some. The table includes 9,500 to 12,000 clones, almost 95% detected once. The sample consisted of PBMCs, taken almost 70 days after transplant. These receptors were collected from a human patient who received an intestinal transplant, so some T cells may come from the graft donor.

In this sample, this clone turned up once. The J gene is TRBJ1-1, the V gene TRBV21-1. TRBV21-1 is recorded as a pseudogene. The CDR3 runs to 16 residues. Written as DNA, the CDR3 is TGTGCCAGCAGGAGATACGTAGTACACATTCGCACTGAAGCTTTCTTT. It codes for CASRRYVVHIRTEAFF.

V gene TRBV27 combines with J gene TRBJ1-3; D may be TRBD1 (6 bases). The CDR3 extends over 14 amino acids. The germline V gene encodes CDR1 MNHEY and CDR2 SMNVEV (reference sequence). V gave up 3 bases and J gave up 8 bases, with 14 bases separating them. CDR3 DNA: TGTGCCAGCAGTTTGACAGGACCCCTGGACACCATATATTTT. Translating it yields CASSLTGPLDTIYF.

This clone was detected only once. The rearrangement uses TRBV9 and TRBJ2-5; TRBD2 agrees at 14 bases. CDR1 SGDLS and CDR2 YYNGEE come from the germline V gene. This CDR3 comprises 16 residues. V lost 3 bases to trimming and J lost 5 bases; unmatched junction nucleotides: 6. In DNA, the CDR3 is TGTGCCAGCAGCGCCGGACTAGCGGGAGGTGGGGAGACCCAGTACTTC. Its protein is CASSAGLAGGGETQYF.

The chain couples TRBV9 to TRBJ2-1, with 9 nucleotides matching TRBD2. Trimming at V came to 0 bases and at J to 4 bases, leaving 8 bases not matched to a gene. This CDR3 is built from 17 residues. Germline lookup yields CDR1 SGDLS and CDR2 YYNGEE. The CDR3 DNA reads TGTGCCAGCAGCGTAGGTGTCACTAGCGGGTTTTACAATGAGCAGTTCTTC. As protein: CASSVGVTSGFYNEQFF.

This clone showed up just a few times. This chain connects TRBV28 to TRBJ1-1; D possibly corresponds to TRBD1 (6 bases). V dropped 6 bases and J dropped 1 base, with 15 bases sitting between them. Germline CDR1 and CDR2: MDHEN and SYDVKM. The CDR3 length is 15 residues. The CDR3 is CASRPTGTPNTEAFF. Written as DNA, the CDR3 is TGTGCCAGCAGGCCGACCGGGACACCGAACACTGAAGCTTTCTTT.

This sequence joins TRBV6-5 and TRBJ2-5; D gene unclear. Germline values: CDR1 MNHEY, CDR2 SVGAGI. The CDR3 is 14 residues long. V dropped 0 bases and J dropped 3 bases, with 8 bases sitting between them. This chain's CDR3 is CASSYSSPEETQYF. The CDR3, as DNA: TGTGCCAGCAGTTACTCGAGCCCGGAAGAGACCCAGTACTTC.

The rearrangement links TRBV28 to TRBJ2-7; unclear D gene. The CDR3 runs to 13 residues. The germline gives CDR1 MDHEN, CDR2 SYDVKM. V lost 5 bases to trimming and J lost 0 bases, with 8 bases between them. The CDR3 region is CASSPQDSYEQYF. The CDR3 DNA sequence: TGTGCCAGCAGTCCCCAGGACTCCTACGAGCAGTACTTC.

The chain uses TRBV19 and TRBJ1-5, with a tentative D call TRBD1 (6 bases). This CDR3 is built from 13 residues. Germline assignment: CDR1 LNHDA and CDR2 SQIVND (reference sequence). Trimming cost V 6 bases and J 1 base, with 7 bases left between them. CDR3 sequence (DNA): TGTGCCAGTAGGGACAGAAGCAATCAGCCCCAGCATTTT. Amino acids: CASRDRSNQPQHF.

J is TRBJ2-3 and V is TRBV28; 7 bases agree with TRBD1. Germline V gene sequence: CDR1 MDHEN, CDR2 SYDVKM. J lost 1 base, V lost 4 bases, and 5 bases had no gene match. This CDR3 has 15 amino acids. In DNA form, the CDR3 reads TGTGCCAGCAGTTCATGGACAGGACGCACAGATACGCAGTATTTT. Translated, it gives CASSSWTGRTDTQYF.